The clone carrying this T cell receptor (beta chain) was counted ten times or more. Its antigen is currently unknown. The sample is drawn from a study of CD8 T cells in ankylosing spondylitis. The study, taken as a whole, reports: Certain motif variants had earlier been reported in reactive arthritis synovial fluid and blood. Significantly higher representation of disease-linked clones was reported for matched ankylosing spondylitis synovial fluid. Typical of ankylosing spondylitis blood, it appeared, was a TCR beta motif of under 10 highly homologous variants. Peripheral blood held disease-linked clones only at relatively low frequency, and these were CD8+.

Making the TCR beta libraries involved quantitative 5'-RACE with molecular barcodes. MiXCR was run by TCRdb on the 5' RACE reads, yielding one entry per CDR3 protein. Of 500,000 or so distinct CDR3 sequences in the sample, less than 6% were seen once. This CDR3 spans 9 amino acids. The germline V gene encodes CDR1 SGHTA and CDR2 FQGNSA. Trimming removed 1 base from V and 16 bases from J, with 4 bases in between. This receptor was identified in a male donor with ankylosing spondylitis. The rearrangement uses TRBV7-2 and TRBJ1-4; no clear D. The sequencing sample was made of blood, either unsorted or a sorted T cell fraction (not recorded which). DNA for the CDR3: TGTGCCAGCAGCTTAGAGGGGTTTTTT. Protein: CASSLEGFF.